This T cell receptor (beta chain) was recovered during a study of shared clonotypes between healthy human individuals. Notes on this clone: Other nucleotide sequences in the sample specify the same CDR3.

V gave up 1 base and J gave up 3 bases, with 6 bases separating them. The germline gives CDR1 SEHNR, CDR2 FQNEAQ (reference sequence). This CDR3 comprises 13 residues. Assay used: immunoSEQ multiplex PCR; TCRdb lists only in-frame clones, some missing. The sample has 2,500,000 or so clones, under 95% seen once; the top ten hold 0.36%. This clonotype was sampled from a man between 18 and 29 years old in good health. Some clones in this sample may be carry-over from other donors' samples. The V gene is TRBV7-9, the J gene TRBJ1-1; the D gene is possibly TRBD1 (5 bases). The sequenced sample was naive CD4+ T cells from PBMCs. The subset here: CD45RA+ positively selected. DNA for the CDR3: TGTGCCAGCAGCTTAGGAGGGGACACTGAAGCTTTCTTT. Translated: CASSLGGDTEAFF.